This T cell receptor beta chain was identified during a study of neoadjuvant anti-PD-1 for oral cavity cancer. About the research overall: Non-progressing patients received a fourth nivolumab dose near day 43, then surgery on days 50-56.

The CDR3 consists of 14 residues. CDR1 ENHRY and CDR2 SYGVKD come from the germline V gene. V shed 4 bases, J shed 3 bases, and the junction held 6 bases outside the gene matches. As to time point: after neoadjuvant nivolumab, at surgical resection. Patients were newly diagnosed with stage II-IVA oral cavity squamous cell carcinoma without prior systemic or radiation treatment. Measured with immunoSEQ multiplex PCR; TCRdb has only the in-frame clones, and not every one. The sample consists of about 24,000 clones, more than 20% of them appearing once. This sample comprised tumor tissue, obtained after nivolumab (anti-PD-1) treatment. The chain uses TRBV10-3 and TRBJ2-7; TRBD2 agrees at 7 bases. The TCR sequence derives from a person aged 40 to 85 with oral cavity squamous cell carcinoma. The CDR3 loop reads CAISGGGGVYEQYF. CDR3 coding DNA: TGTGCCATCAGTGGGGGGGGAGGAGTCTACGAGCAGTACTTC.